This T cell receptor (beta chain) emerged from a study of cytomegalovirus exposure and HLA in healthy donors. Study-wide background: From about 200 million T cells, an earlier analysis saw approximately 110 million unique TCR beta sequences.

CDR3 length: 12 amino acids. The germline gives CDR1 MNHEY, CDR2 SVGAGI. Trimming removed 7 bases from V and 9 bases from J, with 15 bases in between. PCR was performed using 60 Vbeta and 13 Jbeta primers. Profiled with immunoSEQ multiplex PCR; TCRdb holds only in-frame clones, not every one. The sample lists approximately 130,000 clones, under 85% occurring once. This receptor was obtained from a man in his thirties or forties in good health and CMV-seronegative. This chain uses TRBV6-5 with TRBJ1-1; TRBD1 is a possible D gene (5 bases). What was sequenced was PBMCs. The CDR3 reads CASIPSGGKAFF. The CDR3 nucleotides read TGTGCCAGCATACCCTCTGGGGGGAAAGCTTTCTTT.